This is a list of T cell receptor beta chains from one sample in a study of T cells in Graves' hyperthyroidism and ophthalmopathy. Via MiXCR, TCRdb re-called the multiplex PCR reads, giving one row per CDR3 protein. The sample carries over 400,000 distinct CDR3 sequences, approximately 14% recorded once. The sequenced sample was blood. These TCRs come from a man aged 18 to 29 with Graves' ophthalmopathy. Each CDR3 is given with its conserved first and last residue. The order of the fields is CDR3 length, D gene, V gene, J gene, clone size, CDR3 DNA, CDR3 protein. D genes are given only for firm matches. Rows give clone size only sometimes, using once, few, many, or a class for an expanded clone.

CDR3 length: 15
D gene: TRBD1
V gene: TRBV6-1
J gene: TRBJ2-7
clone size: NA
CDR3 DNA: TGTGCCAGCGGGGACCCGGGACAGGGGTCTGTAGAGCAGTACTTC
CDR3 protein: CASGDPGQGSVEQYF

CDR3 length: 12
D gene: NA
V gene: TRBV2
J gene: TRBJ2-6
clone size: many
CDR3 DNA: TGTGCCAGCAGCTTTGGGGCCAACGTCCTGACTTTC
CDR3 protein: CASSFGANVLTF

CDR3 length: 15
D gene: NA
V gene: TRBV29-1
J gene: TRBJ2-5
clone size: many
CDR3 DNA: TGCAGCGTTGAAGGACGACAGGGGAGGGGAGAGACCCAGTACTTC
CDR3 protein: CSVEGRQGRGETQYF

CDR3 length: 16
D gene: TRBD2
V gene: TRBV7-9
J gene: TRBJ2-1
clone size: NA
CDR3 DNA: TGTGCCAGCAGCTTCCGCGGGGGGGCCTCCTACAATGAGCAGTTCTTC
CDR3 protein: CASSFRGGASYNEQFF

CDR3 length: 15
D gene: TRBD1
V gene: TRBV11-2
J gene: TRBJ2-7
clone size: many
CDR3 DNA: TGTGCCAGCAGCCCAAATAAGGACAGGGGATACGAGCAGTACTTC
CDR3 protein: CASSPNKDRGYEQYF

CDR3 length: 17
D gene: TRBD2
V gene: TRBV12-3/TRBV12-4
J gene: TRBJ2-3
clone size: many
CDR3 DNA: TGTGCCAGCAGTTCCCGGACTAGCGGGTATGGCACAGATACGCAGTATTTT
CDR3 protein: CASSSRTSGYGTDTQYF

CDR3 length: 12
D gene: TRBD1
V gene: TRBV12-3/TRBV12-4
J gene: TRBJ2-7
clone size: many
CDR3 DNA: TGTGCTTCGGGACAGGCGATGTACGAGCAGTACTTC
CDR3 protein: CASGQAMYEQYF

CDR3 length: 14
D gene: NA
V gene: TRBV30
J gene: TRBJ1-5
clone size: many
CDR3 DNA: TGTGCCTGGAGTCCAGGGACGGAGAATCAGCCCCAGCATTTT
CDR3 protein: CAWSPGTENQPQHF

CDR3 length: 15
D gene: NA
V gene: TRBV5-1
J gene: TRBJ1-6
clone size: many
CDR3 DNA: TGCGCCAGCAGCTTCGCGGACAACGGGGATTCACCCCTCCACTTT
CDR3 protein: CASSFADNGDSPLHF

CDR3 length: 16
D gene: TRBD2
V gene: TRBV20-1
J gene: TRBJ2-5
clone size: NA
CDR3 DNA: TGCAGTGCTAGAGATAAGGCTAGCGGGGTACAAGAGACCCAGTACTTC
CDR3 protein: CSARDKASGVQETQYF

CDR3 length: 13
D gene: NA
V gene: TRBV11-2
J gene: TRBJ1-2
clone size: NA
CDR3 DNA: TGTGCCAGCAGCCTCAAAAGATACTATGGCTACACCTTC
CDR3 protein: CASSLKRYYGYTF

CDR3 length: 14
D gene: NA
V gene: TRBV19
J gene: TRBJ1-5
clone size: many
CDR3 DNA: TGTGCCAGTCCTTACAGCGATAGCAATCAGCCCCAGCATTTT
CDR3 protein: CASPYSDSNQPQHF

CDR3 length: 16
D gene: NA
V gene: TRBV4-2
J gene: TRBJ1-5
clone size: NA
CDR3 DNA: TGTGCCAGCAGCCAAGATGAGGGGGGGGGCGCAACGTCCCAGCATTTT
CDR3 protein: CASSQDEGGGATSQHF

CDR3 length: 16
D gene: TRBD2
V gene: TRBV7-2
J gene: TRBJ2-3
clone size: many
CDR3 DNA: TGTGCCAGCAGCTTAGCGCTAAGCGGGGGGGGAGATACGCAGTATTTT
CDR3 protein: CASSLALSGGGDTQYF

CDR3 length: 17
D gene: NA
V gene: TRBV6-1
J gene: TRBJ1-5
clone size: few
CDR3 DNA: TGTGCCAGTTCCCTGTATGGAGGGACCTCTAGCAATCAGCCCCAGCATTTT
CDR3 protein: CASSLYGGTSSNQPQHF

CDR3 length: 14
D gene: TRBD2
V gene: TRBV20-1
J gene: TRBJ2-3
clone size: NA
CDR3 DNA: TGCAGTGCTCCTAGCGGGAGTAGCACAGATACGCAGTATTTT
CDR3 protein: CSAPSGSSTDTQYF

CDR3 length: 13
D gene: NA
V gene: TRBV4-1
J gene: TRBJ2-7
clone size: NA
CDR3 DNA: TGCGCCAGCAGCCAAGATGTAGGGGTCGAGCAGTACTTC
CDR3 protein: CASSQDVGVEQYF

CDR3 length: 15
D gene: NA
V gene: TRBV13
J gene: TRBJ2-7
clone size: many
CDR3 DNA: TGTGCCAGCAGCTTAGGGAGGGGACAAGCCTACGAGCAGTACTTC
CDR3 protein: CASSLGRGQAYEQYF

CDR3 length: 15
D gene: NA
V gene: TRBV4-2
J gene: TRBJ2-7
clone size: many
CDR3 DNA: TGTGCCAGCACGGTGGAAGCTCTCCGGGTAGGGGAGCAGTACTTC
CDR3 protein: CASTVEALRVGEQYF

CDR3 length: 15
D gene: NA
V gene: TRBV6-1
J gene: TRBJ2-3
clone size: many
CDR3 DNA: TGTGCCAGCAGTGAACTGACAGGCGGCACAGATACGCAGTATTTT
CDR3 protein: CASSELTGGTDTQYF

CDR3 length: 15
D gene: TRBD1
V gene: TRBV11-3
J gene: TRBJ2-7
clone size: many
CDR3 DNA: TGTGCCAGCAGCCCTCGGACAGGGAGTTTCAACGAGCAGTACTTC
CDR3 protein: CASSPRTGSFNEQYF

CDR3 length: 14
D gene: NA
V gene: TRBV7-6
J gene: TRBJ2-5
clone size: few
CDR3 DNA: TGTGCCAGCAGCCGGGTGGTAGAGGGAGAGACCCAGTACTTC
CDR3 protein: CASSRVVEGETQYF

CDR3 length: 15
D gene: NA
V gene: TRBV11-2
J gene: TRBJ2-3
clone size: NA
CDR3 DNA: TGTGCCAGCAGCGTATCTCGGGGGTCCACAGATACGCAGTATTTT
CDR3 protein: CASSVSRGSTDTQYF

CDR3 length: 15
D gene: NA
V gene: TRBV7-3
J gene: TRBJ2-3
clone size: many
CDR3 DNA: TGTGCCAGCAGCTTAATGGGGACCTCAGGGGATACGCAGTATTTT
CDR3 protein: CASSLMGTSGDTQYF

CDR3 length: 15
D gene: NA
V gene: TRBV5-1
J gene: TRBJ2-2
clone size: NA
CDR3 DNA: TGCGCCAGCAGCTACATAGGGCCCGGCACCGGGGAGCTGTTTTTT
CDR3 protein: CASSYIGPGTGELFF

CDR3 length: 14
D gene: NA
V gene: TRBV20-1
J gene: TRBJ1-1
clone size: many
CDR3 DNA: TGCAGTGCTAGACTAGGGGCTGGGAACACTGAAGCTTTCTTT
CDR3 protein: CSARLGAGNTEAFF

CDR3 length: 15
D gene: NA
V gene: TRBV24-1
J gene: TRBJ2-5
clone size: NA
CDR3 DNA: TGTGCCACCAGTGATCCCGGACAGTATCGGGAGACCCAGTACTTC
CDR3 protein: CATSDPGQYRETQYF

CDR3 length: 16
D gene: TRBD1
V gene: TRBV20-1
J gene: TRBJ1-1
clone size: few
CDR3 DNA: TGCAGTGCTAGAGTTAGGGGGCGCGCGGGTGGGACTGAAGCTTTCTTT
CDR3 protein: CSARVRGRAGGTEAFF

CDR3 length: 12
D gene: NA
V gene: TRBV3-1
J gene: TRBJ2-2
clone size: many
CDR3 DNA: TGTGCCAGCAGCCAAAATGACGGGGAGCTGTTTTTT
CDR3 protein: CASSQNDGELFF

CDR3 length: 13
D gene: TRBD1
V gene: TRBV29-1
J gene: TRBJ1-1
clone size: NA
CDR3 DNA: TGCAGCGTTGGGGACAGGGGGAACACTGAAGCTTTCTTT
CDR3 protein: CSVGDRGNTEAFF

CDR3 length: 15
D gene: TRBD1
V gene: TRBV18
J gene: TRBJ1-5
clone size: few
CDR3 DNA: TGTGCCAGCTCACCTGAGACAGGGGGCGAGAGGCCCCAGCATTTT
CDR3 protein: CASSPETGGERPQHF

CDR3 length: 14
D gene: NA
V gene: TRBV13
J gene: TRBJ1-2
clone size: many
CDR3 DNA: TGTGCCAGCAGCACCCTACAGGGAGGTTATGGCTACACCTTC
CDR3 protein: CASSTLQGGYGYTF

CDR3 length: 13
D gene: NA
V gene: TRBV3-1
J gene: TRBJ2-5
clone size: many
CDR3 DNA: TGTGCCAGCAGCCCTCTTCTGGGGGAGACCCAGTACTTC
CDR3 protein: CASSPLLGETQYF